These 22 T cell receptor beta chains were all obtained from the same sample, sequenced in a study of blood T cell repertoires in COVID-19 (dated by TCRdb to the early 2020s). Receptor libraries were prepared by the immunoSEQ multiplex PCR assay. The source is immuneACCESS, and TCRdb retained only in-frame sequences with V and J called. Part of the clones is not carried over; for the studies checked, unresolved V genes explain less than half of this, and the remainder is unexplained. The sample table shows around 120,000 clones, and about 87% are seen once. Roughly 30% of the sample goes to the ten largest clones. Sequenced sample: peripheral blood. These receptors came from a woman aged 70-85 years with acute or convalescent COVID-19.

This CDR3 reads CASSRGEDTEAFF. CDR3 nucleotide sequence: TGTGCCAGCTCACGAGGGGAGGACACTGAAGCTTTCTTT. V gene TRBV18 combines with J gene TRBJ1-1; D is possibly TRBD1 (5 bases). The CDR3 is 13 amino acids. The ends were cut back, 4 bases at V and 3 bases at J, with 9 bases in the middle. Germline V gene sequence: CDR1 KGHSH, CDR2 LQKENI.

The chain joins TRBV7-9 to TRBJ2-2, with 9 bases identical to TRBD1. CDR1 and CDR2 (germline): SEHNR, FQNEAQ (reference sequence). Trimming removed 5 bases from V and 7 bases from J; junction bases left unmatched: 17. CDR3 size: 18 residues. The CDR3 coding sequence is TGTGCCAGCAGCAAAACGACCCGAGACAGGGGGGATGGCGGGGAGCTGTTTTTT. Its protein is CASSKTTRDRGDGGELFF.

The CDR3 loop reads CASSENRATNEKLFF. In DNA form, the CDR3 reads TGTGCCAGCTCAGAAAACAGGGCGACTAATGAAAAACTGTTTTTT. The V and J genes are TRBV18 and TRBJ1-4, with a tentative D call TRBD1 (6 bases). CDR1 KGHSH and CDR2 LQKENI come from the germline V gene. The CDR3 has 15 amino acids. Trimming left V 5 bases short and J 2 bases short, with 12 bases between.

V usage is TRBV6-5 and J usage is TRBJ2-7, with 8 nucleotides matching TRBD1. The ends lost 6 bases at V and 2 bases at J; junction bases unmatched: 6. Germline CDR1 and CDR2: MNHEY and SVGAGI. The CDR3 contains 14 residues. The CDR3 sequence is CASRRGQGTYEQYF. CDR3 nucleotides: TGTGCCAGCAGGCGTGGACAGGGCACCTACGAGCAGTACTTC.

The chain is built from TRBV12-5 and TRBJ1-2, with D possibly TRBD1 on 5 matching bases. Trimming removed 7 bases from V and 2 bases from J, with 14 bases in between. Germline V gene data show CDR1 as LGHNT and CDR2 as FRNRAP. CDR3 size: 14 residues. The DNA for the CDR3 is TGTGCTAGTGCCGTCCGCGGGGGGAACTATGGCTACACCTTC. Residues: CASAVRGGNYGYTF. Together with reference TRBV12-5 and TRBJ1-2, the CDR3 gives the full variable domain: DARVTQTPRHKVTEMGQEVTMRCQPILGHNTVFWYRQTMMQGLELLAYFRNRAPLDDSGMPKDRFSAEMPDATLATLKIQPSEPRDSAVYFCASAVRGGNYGYTFGSGTRLTVV.

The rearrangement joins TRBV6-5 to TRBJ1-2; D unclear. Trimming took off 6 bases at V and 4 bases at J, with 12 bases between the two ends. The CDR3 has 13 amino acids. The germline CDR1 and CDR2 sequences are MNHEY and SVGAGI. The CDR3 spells CASSPTDFYGYTF. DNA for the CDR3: TGTGCCAGCAGCCCCACAGATTTCTATGGCTACACCTTC.

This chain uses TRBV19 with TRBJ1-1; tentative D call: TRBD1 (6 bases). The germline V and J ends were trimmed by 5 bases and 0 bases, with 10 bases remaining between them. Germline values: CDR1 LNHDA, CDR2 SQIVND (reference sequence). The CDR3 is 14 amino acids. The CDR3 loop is CASSVGTLNTEAFF. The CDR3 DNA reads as TGTGCCAGTAGTGTCGGGACACTGAACACTGAAGCTTTCTTT.

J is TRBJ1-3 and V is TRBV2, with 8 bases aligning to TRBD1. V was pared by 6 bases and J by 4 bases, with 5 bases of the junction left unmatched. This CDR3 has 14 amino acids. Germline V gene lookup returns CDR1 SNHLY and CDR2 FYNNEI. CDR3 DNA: TGTGCCAGCAGACCAGGGACAGGCGGAAACACCATATATTTT. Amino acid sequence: CASRPGTGGNTIYF.

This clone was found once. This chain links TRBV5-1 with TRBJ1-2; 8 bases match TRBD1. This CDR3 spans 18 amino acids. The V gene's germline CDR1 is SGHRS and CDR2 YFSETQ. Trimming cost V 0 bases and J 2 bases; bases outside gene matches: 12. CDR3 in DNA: TGCGCCAGCAGCTTGGAAACTTCAGGGGGCGCTGGCAACTATGGCTACACCTTC. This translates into CASSLETSGGAGNYGYTF.

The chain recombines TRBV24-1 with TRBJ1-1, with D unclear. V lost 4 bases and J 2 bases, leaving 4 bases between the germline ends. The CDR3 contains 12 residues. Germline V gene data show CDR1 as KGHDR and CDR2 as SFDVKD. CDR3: CATSDQNTEAFF. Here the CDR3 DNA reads TGTGCCACCAGTGACCAAAACACTGAAGCTTTCTTT.

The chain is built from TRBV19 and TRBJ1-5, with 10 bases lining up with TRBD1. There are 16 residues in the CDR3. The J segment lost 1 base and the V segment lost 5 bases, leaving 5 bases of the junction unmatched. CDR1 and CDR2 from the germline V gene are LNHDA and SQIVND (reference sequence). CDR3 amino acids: CASSQDRGTSNQPQHF. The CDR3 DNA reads TGTGCCAGTAGTCAGGACAGGGGGACCAGCAATCAGCCCCAGCATTTT.

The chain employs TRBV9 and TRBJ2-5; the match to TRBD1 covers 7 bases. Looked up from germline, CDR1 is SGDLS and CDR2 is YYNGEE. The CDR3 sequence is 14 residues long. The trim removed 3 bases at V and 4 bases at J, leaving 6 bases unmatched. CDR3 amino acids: CASSAQGRAETQYF. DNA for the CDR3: TGTGCCAGCAGCGCACAGGGGCGGGCAGAGACCCAGTACTTC.

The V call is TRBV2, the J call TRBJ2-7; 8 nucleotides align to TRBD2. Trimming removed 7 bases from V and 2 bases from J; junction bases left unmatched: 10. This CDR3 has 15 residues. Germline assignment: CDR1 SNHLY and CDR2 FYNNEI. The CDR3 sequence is CASTLAGGYPYEQYF. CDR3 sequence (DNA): TGTGCCAGCACGCTCGCGGGGGGCTACCCCTACGAGCAGTACTTC.

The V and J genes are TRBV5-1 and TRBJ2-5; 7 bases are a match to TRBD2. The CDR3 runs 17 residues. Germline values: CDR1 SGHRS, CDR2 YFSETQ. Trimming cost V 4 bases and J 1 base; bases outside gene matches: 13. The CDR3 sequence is CASSMGDISGGQETQYF. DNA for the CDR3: TGCGCCAGCAGCATGGGGGATATATCGGGGGGCCAAGAGACCCAGTACTTC.

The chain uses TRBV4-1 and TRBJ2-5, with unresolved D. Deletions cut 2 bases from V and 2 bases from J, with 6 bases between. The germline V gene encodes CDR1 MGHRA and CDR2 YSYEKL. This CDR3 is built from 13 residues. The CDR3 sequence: CASSQLVQETQYF. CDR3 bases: TGCGCCAGCAGCCAACTTGTACAAGAGACCCAGTACTTC.

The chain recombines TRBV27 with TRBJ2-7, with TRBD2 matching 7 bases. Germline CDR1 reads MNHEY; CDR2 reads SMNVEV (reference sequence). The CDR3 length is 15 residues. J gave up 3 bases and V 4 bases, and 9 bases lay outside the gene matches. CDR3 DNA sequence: TGTGCCAGCAGTTACTCCCCTAGCGGAATCTACGAGCAGTACTTC. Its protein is CASSYSPSGIYEQYF.

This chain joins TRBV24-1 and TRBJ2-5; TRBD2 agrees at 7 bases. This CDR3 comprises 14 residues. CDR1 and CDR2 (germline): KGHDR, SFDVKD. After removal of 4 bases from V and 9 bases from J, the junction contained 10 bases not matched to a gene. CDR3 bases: TGTGCCACCAGTGAGGGAGGGTTGCAGCGCCCCCAGTACTTC. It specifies CATSEGGLQRPQYF.

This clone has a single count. The CDR3 loop reads CASSSWTSGGDTQYF. In nucleotides, the CDR3 is TGTGCCAGCAGCTCGTGGACTAGCGGGGGAGATACGCAGTATTTT. The chain couples TRBV7-6 to TRBJ2-3; 13 bases are a match to TRBD2. Germline V gene sequence: CDR1 SGHVS, CDR2 FNYEAQ. J was trimmed by 5 bases and V by 4 bases; bases with no gene match: 3. This CDR3 comprises 15 residues.

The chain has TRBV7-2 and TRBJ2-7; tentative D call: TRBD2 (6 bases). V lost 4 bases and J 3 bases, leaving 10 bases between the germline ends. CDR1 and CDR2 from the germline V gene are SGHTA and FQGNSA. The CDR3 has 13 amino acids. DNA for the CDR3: TGTGCCAGCAGCTCCAGCGGGCTCTACGAGCAGTACTTC. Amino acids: CASSSSGLYEQYF.

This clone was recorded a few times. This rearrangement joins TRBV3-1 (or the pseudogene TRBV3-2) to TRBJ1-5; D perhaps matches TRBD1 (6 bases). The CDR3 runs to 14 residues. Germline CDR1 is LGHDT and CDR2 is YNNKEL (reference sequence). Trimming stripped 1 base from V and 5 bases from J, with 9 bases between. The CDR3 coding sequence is TGTGCCAGCAGCCAAGGGGCAGGGGATCAGCCCCAGCATTTT. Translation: CASSQGAGDQPQHF.

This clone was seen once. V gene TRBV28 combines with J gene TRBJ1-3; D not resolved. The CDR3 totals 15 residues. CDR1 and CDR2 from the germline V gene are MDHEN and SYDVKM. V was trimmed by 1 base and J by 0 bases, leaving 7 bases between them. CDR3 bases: TGTGCCAGCAGTTTATACATTATCTCTGGAAACACCATATATTTT. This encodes CASSLYIISGNTIYF.

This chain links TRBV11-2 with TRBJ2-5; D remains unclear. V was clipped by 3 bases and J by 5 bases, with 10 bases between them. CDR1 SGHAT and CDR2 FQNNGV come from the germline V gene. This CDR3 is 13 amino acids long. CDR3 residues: CASSFEVVETQYF. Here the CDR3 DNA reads TGTGCCAGCAGCTTTGAGGTGGTTGAGACCCAGTACTTC.